These 20 T cell receptor beta chains share one sample of origin, sequenced in a study of a mutant IDH1 vaccine in newly diagnosed glioma (dated by TCRdb to about 2021). According to the study, the label for this sample's time point signals: week 47, end of study. Every vaccine dose consisted of 300 ug of a 20-mer mutant IDH1 peptide in Montanide, administered subcutaneously together with topical imiquimod. Library generation was performed with the immunoSEQ multiplex PCR assay. TCRdb mirrors the immuneACCESS table, restricted to in-frame sequences. Some clones are absent from its copies; in checked studies, under half trace to an unresolved V gene, and the reason for the others is unknown. Across this sample there are about 94,000 clones, with roughly 86% seen only once. The ten largest account for 0.6% to 0.95% of the sample. These receptors have no known antigen. Sequenced material: PBMCs, taken from a glioma patient whose treatment included an IDH1 peptide vaccine. These receptors were taken from a woman in her forties or fifties with glioma.

The genes are TRBV2 and TRBJ2-7; tentative D call: TRBD1 (5 bases). V lost 6 bases, J lost 7 bases, and 13 bases lay in between. The CDR3 loop spans 12 amino acids. Germline V gene data show CDR1 as SNHLY and CDR2 as FYNNEI. The CDR3 is CASRDTTREQYF. The CDR3 bases are TGTGCCAGCAGGGACACTACCCGGGAGCAGTACTTC. The full variable domain, in which reference TRBV2 and TRBJ2-7 provide the parts outside the CDR3, is EPEVTQTPSHQVTQMGQEVILRCVPISNHLYFYWYRQILGQKVEFLVSFYNNEISEKSEIFDDQFSVERPDGSNFTLKIRSTKLEDSAMYFCASRDTTREQYFGPGTRLTVT.

The rearrangement uses TRBV2 and TRBJ2-1; TRBD2 matches at 7 bases. The V segment lost 7 bases and the J segment 7 bases; nucleotides outside the gene matches: 16. This CDR3 contains 16 residues. The germline V gene has CDR1 SNHLY and CDR2 FYNNEI. CDR3 nucleotides: TGTGCCAGCACCTACAACCCTAGCGGAGCGGGTAATGAGCAGTTCTTC. Amino acid sequence: CASTYNPSGAGNEQFF. The full variable domain, rest sourced from reference TRBV2 and TRBJ2-1, is EPEVTQTPSHQVTQMGQEVILRCVPISNHLYFYWYRQILGQKVEFLVSFYNNEISEKSEIFDDQFSVERPDGSNFTLKIRSTKLEDSAMYFCASTYNPSGAGNEQFFGPGTRLTVL.

The chain employs TRBV7-9 and TRBJ2-1; a possible D gene is TRBD2 (6 bases). The CDR3 has 14 amino acids. Germline V gene lookup returns CDR1 SEHNR and CDR2 FQNEAQ (reference sequence). Deletions cut 2 bases from V and 5 bases from J, with 10 bases between. The CDR3 coding sequence is TGTGCCAGCAGCTTAACCGGGAGTAACAATGAGCAGTTCTTC. Its protein product is CASSLTGSNNEQFF.

J is TRBJ1-3 and V is TRBV6-6; D might be TRBD1 (5 bases). With 6 bases removed from V and 0 bases from J, the gap between germline ends came to 12 bases. From germline, CDR1 is MNHNY and CDR2 SVGAGI (reference sequence). This CDR3 has 15 amino acids. CDR3 sequence: CASSQGRLSGNTIYF. CDR3 in DNA: TGTGCCAGCAGCCAGGGACGGCTCTCTGGAAACACCATATATTTT.

The chain couples TRBV19 to TRBJ1-1; 7 bases are shared with TRBD1. Germline loops: CDR1 LNHDA, CDR2 SQIVND (reference sequence). V lost 3 bases and J lost 6; bases outside the gene matches: 7. The CDR3 is 14 amino acids. The CDR3 nucleotides are TGTGCCAGTAGTATCGGCAGGGGGTCTTCTGAAGCTTTCTTT. Its translation: CASSIGRGSSEAFF.

This chain joins TRBV4-1 and TRBJ2-3; 7 bases line up with TRBD2. The CDR3 length is 16 residues. The V segment lost 5 bases and the J segment 2 bases; nucleotides outside the gene matches: 10. Per the germline V gene, CDR1 is MGHRA and CDR2 is YSYEKL. In DNA form, the CDR3 reads TGCGCCAGCAGCTCCCTAGCGGAGCCTCCCACAGATACGCAGTATTTT. It yields the protein CASSSLAEPPTDTQYF.

The CDR3 DNA reads TGTGCCAGCAGCCAAGAACTCGACCGCACAGATACGCAGTATTTT. Translated, it gives CASSQELDRTDTQYF. V usage is TRBV14 and J usage is TRBJ2-3; D remains unclear. The ends were cut back, 0 bases at V and 1 base at J, with 8 bases in the middle. CDR1 is SGHDN, CDR2 FVKESK, per germline. The CDR3 totals 15 residues. The variable domain in full, with the rest retrieved from reference TRBV14 and TRBJ2-3, is EAGVTQFPSHSVIEKGQTVTLRCDPISGHDNLYWYRRVMGKEIKFLLHFVKESKQDESGMPNNRFLAERTGGTYSTLKVQPAELEDSGVYFCASSQELDRTDTQYFGPGTRLTVL.

This chain links TRBV7-2 with TRBJ2-7; 10 positions agree with TRBD2. The length of the CDR3 is 14 residues. Germline V lookup: CDR1 SGHTA, CDR2 FQGNSA. With V trimmed by 0 bases and J by 6 bases, 2 bases remained unmatched. The CDR3, as DNA: TGTGCCAGCAGCTTAGCTAGCGGGAGGCGCGAGCAGTACTTC. Protein product: CASSLASGRREQYF.

This chain links TRBV9 with TRBJ1-3; D call uncertain. The germline V and J ends were trimmed by 0 bases and 0 bases, with 13 bases remaining between them. Germline V CDR1 and CDR2: SGDLS, YYNGEE. The CDR3 covers 17 residues. The CDR3: CASSVDISYLSGNTIYF. CDR3 DNA: TGTGCCAGCAGCGTAGACATCTCTTACCTCTCTGGAAACACCATATATTTT.

The J gene is TRBJ2-7, the V gene TRBV2; 8 positions agree with TRBD1. There are 13 residues in the CDR3. The ends lost 5 bases at V and 6 bases at J; junction bases unmatched: 6. The germline CDR1 and CDR2 sequences are SNHLY and FYNNEI. The chain's CDR3 is CASSPTGGTEQYF. CDR3 nucleotides: TGTGCCAGCAGTCCCACAGGGGGTACCGAGCAGTACTTC.

The chain is built from TRBV10-3 and TRBJ2-1, with D maybe TRBD2 (7 bases). CDR1 and CDR2 from the germline V gene are ENHRY and SYGVKD. The CDR3 extends over 14 amino acids. The V gene lost 0 bases and the J gene lost 7 bases, with 10 bases spanning the gap. For the CDR3, the DNA is TGTGCCATCAGTGAGTCAAGGGGGGGGAATGAGCAGTTCTTC. Translating gives CAISESRGGNEQFF.

CDR3 sequence: CASTRGGTSSYEQYF. CDR3 bases: TGTGCCAGTACCAGGGGGGGGACGAGCTCCTACGAGCAGTACTTC. This chain uses TRBV19 with TRBJ2-7, with D possibly called TRBD1 or TRBD2 (7 bases each). Germline assignment: CDR1 LNHDA and CDR2 SQIVND (reference sequence). Between the trimmed V and J ends, which lost 7 bases and 0 bases, there was a span of 16 bases. The CDR3 contains 15 residues.

The chain recombines TRBV6-5 with TRBJ2-2; the D gene is possibly TRBD1 (5 bases). The ends were cut back, 0 bases at V and 4 bases at J, with 6 bases in the middle. The CDR3 sequence is 14 residues long. The germline gives CDR1 MNHEY, CDR2 SVGAGI. CDR3 protein: CASSYSGATGELFF. The CDR3 DNA reads as TGTGCCAGCAGTTACTCTGGGGCCACCGGGGAGCTGTTTTTT.

The J gene is TRBJ2-5, the V gene TRBV20-1; no clear D gene. V shed 4 bases and J shed 1 base, with 4 bases lying between them. CDR1 and CDR2 (germline): DFQATT, SNEGSKA (reference sequence). CDR3 length equals 11 residues. The chain's CDR3 is CSAIAQETQYF. CDR3 nucleotide sequence: TGCAGTGCTATAGCCCAAGAGACCCAGTACTTC.

CDR3 DNA: TGTGCCAGCTCACGGTGGGACTCTTCCGTGGGAAACACCATATATTTT. Amino acid sequence: CASSRWDSSVGNTIYF. The chain employs TRBV18 and TRBJ1-3, with D perhaps matching TRBD1 (5 bases). V lost 4 bases to trimming and J lost 4 bases, with 17 bases between them. Germline V gives CDR1 KGHSH, CDR2 LQKENI. The CDR3 loop spans 16 amino acids.

Worth noting for this clone: The junction does not match germline at one end; this may be a read error. Different DNA sequences within this sample yield the same CDR3. The rearrangement uses TRBV5-4 and TRBJ1-1; D may be TRBD1 (6 bases). Germline V CDR1 and CDR2: SGHNT, YYREEE (reference sequence). CDR3 length: 14 amino acids. In DNA, the CDR3 is TGTGCCAGCAGCTTGTTCACAGGGATCACTGAAGCCTTCTTT. As protein: CASSLFTGITEAFF.

This chain joins TRBV15 and TRBJ2-2; D is ambiguous. The CDR3 is 13 residues long. Germline values: CDR1 LNHNV, CDR2 YYDKDF (reference sequence). Trimming cost V 1 base and J 1 base, with 1 base left between them. CDR3 protein: CATSRVNTGELFF. Here the CDR3 DNA reads TGTGCCACCAGCAGAGTGAACACCGGGGAGCTGTTTTTT. The whole variable domain, filled in from reference TRBV15 and TRBJ2-2, reads DAMVIQNPRYQVTQFGKPVTLSCSQTLNHNVMYWYQQKSSQAPKLLFHYYDKDFNNEADTPDNFQSRRPNTSFCFLDIRSPGLGDTAMYLCATSRVNTGELFFGEGSRLTVL.

The CDR3 is CASSQGPGTAYEQYF. CDR3 sequence (DNA): TGTGCCAGCAGCCAAGGGCCCGGGACAGCCTACGAGCAGTACTTC. The V call is TRBV14, the J call TRBJ2-7, with 7 bases aligning to TRBD1. Trimming took 1 base from V and 2 from J; bases not matched to a gene: 5. The CDR3 is 15 amino acids. Germline lookup yields CDR1 SGHDN and CDR2 FVKESK.

The V gene is TRBV5-8, the J gene TRBJ2-7, with 9 bases identical to TRBD1. The germline V gene has CDR1 SGHTS and CDR2 YDEGEE. Trimming removed 3 bases from V and 3 bases from J; junction bases left unmatched: 4. CDR3 size: 14 residues. The CDR3 DNA reads as TGTGCCAGCAGCTGGACAGGGGTCTACTACGAGCAGTACTTC. Protein sequence: CASSWTGVYYEQYF.

V gene TRBV7-9 combines with J gene TRBJ2-3, with D tentatively TRBD2 (5 bases). The germline V gene encodes CDR1 SEHNR and CDR2 FQNEAQ (reference sequence). V was shortened by 0 bases and J by 6 bases, with 10 bases between the two germline ends. The CDR3 extends over 14 amino acids. The CDR3 is CASSLAGVWDTQYF. The CDR3 nucleotides read TGTGCCAGCAGCTTAGCGGGAGTCTGGGATACGCAGTATTTT.